The entry below gives a single T cell receptor (beta chain) sequence along with its context. Germline-derived CDR1 and CDR2 are SGHTA and FQGNSA. The CDR3 sequence is 15 residues long. V gave up 5 bases and J gave up 0 bases, with 10 bases separating them. TCR beta chains were sequenced at survey level with immunoSEQ. Clones were sequenced by immunoSEQ multiplex PCR, and TCRdb holds only the in-frame ones, with some missing. The repertoire holds tens of thousands of clones, with 90% to 95% as singletons. The TCR comes from a man between 35 and 55 years old with rheumatoid arthritis. The chain joins TRBV7-2 to TRBJ1-4; no clear D. The specimen was PBMCs. The CDR3 DNA is TGTGCCAGCAGCGCCCGTATGGCAACTAATGAAAAACTGTTTTTT. It codes for CASSARMATNEKLFF.